One sample yielded the 6 T cell receptor beta chains listed below, sequenced in a study of T cell responses to AZD1222 COVID-19 vaccine. The table came from immunoSEQ multiplex PCR; TCRdb's copy has only in-frame clones and leaves some out. The data show 110,000 to 150,000 clones, approximately 90% seen once. The sequenced sample was peripheral blood, obtained 28 days after the second AZD1222 dose. These receptors all stem from an adult who received the AZD1222 COVID-19 vaccine.

The chain recombines TRBV28 with TRBJ2-7; 11 bases are a match to TRBD1. The CDR3 is made up of 15 amino acids. The V and J ends lost 6 bases and 5 bases, in that order; junction bases with no gene match: 9. Per the germline V gene, CDR1 is MDHEN and CDR2 is SYDVKM. CDR3 protein: CASSSGTGGYNEQYF. The CDR3 coding sequence is TGTGCCAGCAGCTCCGGGACAGGGGGTTACAACGAGCAGTACTTC.

J is TRBJ2-2 and V is TRBV19; 11 bases align to TRBD2. CDR3 length: 15 residues. Germline CDR1 reads LNHDA; CDR2 reads SQIVND (reference sequence). J lost 5 bases, V lost 7 bases, and 6 bases had no gene match. CDR3 in amino acids: CASIGLAGGTGELFF. Written as DNA, the CDR3 is TGTGCCAGTATAGGACTAGCGGGTGGGACCGGGGAGCTGTTTTTT.

The chain combines TRBV4-3 with TRBJ2-3; a weak D match, TRBD2 (7 bases). The CDR3 is 17 residues long. Trimming took off 1 base at V and 2 bases at J, with 16 bases between the two ends. The germline V gene has CDR1 LGHNA and CDR2 YSLEER. The CDR3 here is CASSQGWGRGTTDTQYF. CDR3 DNA sequence: TGCGCCAGCAGCCAAGGATGGGGGAGGGGGACCACAGATACGCAGTATTTT.

This sequence joins TRBV5-5 and TRBJ1-4; D is perhaps TRBD1 (6 bases). Germline V lookup: CDR1 SGHKS, CDR2 YYEKEE (reference sequence). The V and J ends lost 2 bases and 5 bases respectively, with 16 bases between them. The CDR3 covers 16 residues. CDR3: CASSLGGAGGNEKLFF. The CDR3 bases are TGTGCCAGCAGCTTAGGTGGTGCGGGGGGCAATGAAAAACTGTTTTTT. Together with reference TRBV5-5 and TRBJ1-4, the CDR3 gives the full variable domain: DAGVTQSPTHLIKTRGQQVTLRCSPISGHKSVSWYQQVLGQGPQFIFQYYEKEERGRGNFPDRFSARQFPNYSSELNVNALLLGDSALYLCASSLGGAGGNEKLFFGSGTQLSVL.

J is TRBJ1-2 and V is TRBV7-9; 10 nucleotides align to TRBD1. From germline, CDR1 is SEHNR and CDR2 FQNEAQ (reference sequence). Germline trimming cut 6 bases from V and 6 bases from J; bases unmatched to any gene: 4. The CDR3 has 13 amino acids. Here the CDR3 reads CASSRTGGDGYTF. The CDR3 bases are TGTGCCAGCAGTCGGACAGGGGGGGATGGCTACACCTTC. Supplemented by reference TRBV7-9 and TRBJ1-2, the full variable domain reads DTGVSQNPRHKITKRGQNVTFRCDPISEHNRLYWYRQTLGQGPEFLTYFQNEAQLEKSRLLSDRFSAERPKGSFSTLEIQRTEQGDSAMYLCASSRTGGDGYTFGSGTRLTVV.

The chain employs TRBV9 and TRBJ2-1; 8 nucleotides agree with TRBD2. Looked up from germline, CDR1 is SGDLS and CDR2 is YYNGEE. V was pared by 3 bases and J by 10 bases, with 6 bases of the junction left unmatched. This CDR3 region has 13 residues. CDR3: CASSGTIAGEQFF. The CDR3 bases are TGTGCCAGCAGCGGAACCATAGCGGGGGAGCAGTTCTTC.